This T cell receptor beta chain was retrieved from a study of shared clonotypes between healthy human individuals. The CDR3 length is 17 residues. Trimming shortened V by 10 bases and J by 0 bases, and 22 bases separated the two germline ends. The germline V gene has CDR1 SGHNT and CDR2 YENEEA. Genomic DNA of each subset was evenly split across several immunoSEQ plates. Each sorted subset replicate got 200 ng genomic DNA, 25,000 to 35,000 genomes. Only in-frame clones appear in the TCRdb table, and some are missing; sequencing was by immunoSEQ multiplex PCR. The sample contains approximately 1,000,000 clones, more than 75% of which appear only once.

Sequencing input: memory CD4+ T cells from PBMCs. Documented subset: CD45RA-negative fraction. This TCR came from a man aged 18 to 29 in good health. Some clones in this sample may be carry-over from other donors' samples. The rearrangement links TRBV11-3 to TRBJ1-3; D remains unclear. CDR3 sequence reads: CAKPSRARKISGNTIYF. CDR3 nucleotides: TGTGCCAAACCTTCCCGAGCCCGTAAGATCTCTGGAAACACCATATATTTT.